Sequencing of this T cell receptor (beta chain) was carried out in a study of shared clonotypes between healthy human individuals. About this clone itself: The antigen remains unidentified. The same CDR3 also results from other DNA sequences found in this sample.

Findings and caveats of the study: Depth of sequencing was expected to influence donor clonotype sharing.

The repertoire was sequenced with immunoSEQ multiplex PCR; TCRdb's copy has only in-frame clones and lacks some. Of approximately 2.5 million clones listed, over 85% are singletons. CDR1 is MDHEN, CDR2 SYDVKM, per germline. This CDR3 contains 11 residues. The V and J ends lost 6 bases and 4 bases respectively, with 6 bases between them. The TCR was taken from a man between 18 and 35 years old in good health. Some clones in this sample may be carry-over from other donors' samples. This chain links TRBV28 with TRBJ1-1; D is unresolved. Sequencing was done on a sample of naive CD4+ T cells from PBMCs. The subset here: CD45RA+ positively selected. CDR3 protein: CASSLITEAFF. Written as DNA, the CDR3 is TGTGCCAGCAGCCTTATCACTGAAGCTTTCTTT.